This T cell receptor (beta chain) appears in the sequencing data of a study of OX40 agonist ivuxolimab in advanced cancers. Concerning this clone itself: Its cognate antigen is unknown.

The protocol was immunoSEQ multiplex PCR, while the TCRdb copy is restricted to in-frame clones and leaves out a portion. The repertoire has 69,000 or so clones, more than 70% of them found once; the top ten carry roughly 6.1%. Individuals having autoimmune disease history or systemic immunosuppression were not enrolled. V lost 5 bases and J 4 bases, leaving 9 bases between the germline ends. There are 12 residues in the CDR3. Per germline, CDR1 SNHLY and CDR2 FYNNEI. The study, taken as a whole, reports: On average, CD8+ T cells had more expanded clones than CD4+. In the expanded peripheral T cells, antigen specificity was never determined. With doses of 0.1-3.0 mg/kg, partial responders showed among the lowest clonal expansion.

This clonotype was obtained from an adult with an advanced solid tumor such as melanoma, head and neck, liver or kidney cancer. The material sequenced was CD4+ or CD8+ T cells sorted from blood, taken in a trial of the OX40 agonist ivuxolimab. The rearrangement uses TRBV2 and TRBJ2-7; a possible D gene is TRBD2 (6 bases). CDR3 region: CASSLEGYEQYF. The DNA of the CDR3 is TGTGCCAGCAGTCTGGAGGGGTACGAGCAGTACTTC.